This T cell receptor (beta chain) was retrieved from a study of CD8+CD57+ T cells in acquired aplastic anemia. Study-level background: DNA recovered from sorted CD4+ and CD8+ cells had a mean of about 3 ug.

The template used for profiling TCR beta VDJ and CDR3 was genomic DNA. TCRdb redid the calling of the reads with MiXCR, one entry per CDR3 protein. The sample has roughly 150,000 distinct CDR3 sequences, under 55% seen once; the top ten hold about 3%. Patients chosen for sequencing had CD8+CD57+ cells that had expanded, as shown by flow cytometry. Every patient presented with severe acquired aplastic anemia. This clonotype was found once. Sample: sorted CD4+, CD8+, or CD8+CD57+ T cells (not recorded which) from PBMCs. The origin of this receptor is a human donor with aplastic anemia.

CDR3 nucleotide sequence: TGTGCCAGCAGCCCCTCGGACACATCCTACGAGCAGTACTTC. It is translated as CASSPSDTSYEQYF. The chain carries TRBV13 and TRBJ2-7; perhaps TRBD1 as D (5 bases). Trimming removed 5 bases at V and 1 base at J, with 12 bases between. The CDR3 contains 14 residues. CDR1 is PRHDT, CDR2 FYEKMQ, per germline (reference sequence).